The next 10 T cell receptor beta chains were all read from a single sample in a study of T cells in Graves' hyperthyroidism and ophthalmopathy. Amplified regions were TCR beta CDR3 sequences from RNA transcripts. TCR CDR3 regions were first amplified by RT-PCR with HTBI primers. In TCRdb, the multiplex PCR reads were re-called with MiXCR into one record per CDR3 protein. The data show around 440,000 distinct CDR3 sequences, approximately 14% seen once. The sample taken for sequencing was blood. Receptors were obtained from a woman younger than 30 with Graves' hyperthyroidism.

In this sample, this clonotype turned up many times. The V and J genes are TRBV25-1 and TRBJ2-5; no definite D call. V was pared by 2 bases and J by 5 bases, with 15 bases between. Germline V gene sequence: CDR1 MGHDK, CDR2 SYGVNS. This CDR3 spans 15 amino acids. CDR3 nucleotides: TGTGCCAGCAGTGAACGTAAGGGTGCGAAGGAGACCCAGTACTTC. It encodes CASSERKGAKETQYF. The full variable domain, its missing parts supplied by reference TRBV25-1 and TRBJ2-5, is EADIYQTPRYLVIGTGKKITLECSQTMGHDKMYWYQQDPGMELHLIHYSYGVNSTEKGDLSSESTVSRIRTEHFPLTLESARPSHTSQYLCASSERKGAKETQYFGPGTRLLVL.

This clonotype came up a few times. The J gene is TRBJ2-1, the V gene TRBV6-6; 8 nucleotides match TRBD2. The CDR3 extends over 16 amino acids. V was pared by 0 bases and J by 5 bases, with 6 bases of the junction left unmatched. CDR1 is MNHNY, CDR2 SVGAGI, per germline (reference sequence). Written as DNA, the CDR3 is TGTGCCAGCAGTTACTCGATGGCGGGAGGCAACAATGAGCAGTTCTTC. Protein product: CASSYSMAGGNNEQFF.

This clonotype has a count of ten or more. The CDR3 sequence is CASNPGTGHGYTF. CDR3 coding DNA: TGTGCCAGCAACCCCGGGACAGGGCATGGCTACACCTTC. The chain has TRBV25-1 and TRBJ1-2, with TRBD1 matching 9 bases. The germline gives CDR1 MGHDK, CDR2 SYGVNS. There are 13 residues in the CDR3. V was pared by 7 bases and J by 6 bases, with 6 bases of the junction left unmatched.

This clonotype was seen at least ten times. V gene TRBV20-1 combines with J gene TRBJ2-7, with no clear D. The V gene lost 3 bases and the J gene lost 4 bases, with 13 bases spanning the gap. Germline CDR1 is DFQATT and CDR2 is SNEGSKA (reference sequence). The CDR3 is made up of 13 amino acids. The CDR3 DNA reads as TGCAGTGCTAGTAACCTTCTAGATTACGAGCAGTACTTC. The encoded protein is CSASNLLDYEQYF.

The rearrangement links TRBV10-3 to TRBJ1-2, with D possibly being TRBD1 (6 bases). The CDR3 loop spans 13 amino acids. Germline V gives CDR1 ENHRY, CDR2 SYGVKD. Trimming stripped 5 bases from V and 4 bases from J, with 11 bases between. CDR3 coding DNA: TGTGCCATCAGTCCAACAGGGTCCTATGGCTACACCTTC. It encodes CAISPTGSYGYTF.

This clonotype was observed at least ten times. The chain recombines TRBV6-1 with TRBJ2-7, with 12 bases aligning to TRBD2. This CDR3 has 16 amino acids. Germline-derived CDR1 and CDR2 are MNHNS and SASEGT. Trimming cost V 2 bases and J 2 bases; bases outside gene matches: 4. CDR3 in DNA: TGTGCCAGCAGTGAAAGGACTAGCGGGACCCCCTACGAGCAGTACTTC. Translating it yields CASSERTSGTPYEQYF.

This clonotype was seen many times. This sequence joins TRBV5-1 and TRBJ2-7; TRBD1 agrees at 8 bases. V was pared by 4 bases and J by 5 bases, with 5 bases of the junction left unmatched. This CDR3 is 13 amino acids long. Germline V lookup: CDR1 SGHRS, CDR2 YFSETQ. CDR3 sequence (DNA): TGCGCCAGCAGCATAGCGACAGGGGACGAGCAGTACTTC. Translation: CASSIATGDEQYF.

The J gene is TRBJ1-1, the V gene TRBV27, with unresolved D. The CDR3 covers 18 residues. CDR1 is MNHEY, CDR2 SMNVEV, per germline (reference sequence). Trimming took off 3 bases at V and 1 base at J, with 21 bases between the two ends. CDR3 amino acids: CASSFSPAVLTRNTEAFF. DNA for the CDR3: TGTGCCAGCAGTTTCTCCCCGGCGGTTTTAACGAGGAACACTGAAGCTTTCTTT.

This clonotype was detected ten times or more. The rearrangement uses TRBV20-1 and TRBJ1-4, with 9 bases identical to TRBD1. Germline values: CDR1 DFQATT, CDR2 SNEGSKA (reference sequence). The J segment lost 8 bases and the V segment lost 2 bases, leaving 6 bases of the junction unmatched. The CDR3 is 14 residues long. As DNA, the CDR3 is TGCAGTGCTAGAAAGGGACAGGGCAGGGAAAAACTGTTTTTT. Translating gives CSARKGQGREKLFF.

V is TRBV6-2 or TRBV6-3 and J is TRBJ2-1, with no clear D. CDR1 and CDR2 from the germline V gene are MNHEY and SVGEGT. V was trimmed by 1 base and J by 6 bases, leaving 10 bases between them. The CDR3 runs 14 residues. CDR3 in amino acids: CASSYLGPSNEQFF. The DNA of the CDR3 is TGTGCCAGCAGTTACTTGGGCCCCTCCAATGAGCAGTTCTTC.